This TCR beta chain came from a study of Tregs in tolerant kidney transplant recipients. Study-wide background: Recipients received nonmyeloablative bone marrow transplants from related graft donors, with transient mixed chimerism. General observations from the study: Changing PCR primers prevented nucleotide comparison between some patients' samples. Antigen-driven expansion was suggested because donor-specific Tregs expanded more than all Tregs in tolerant patients.

With respect to this clone: What it binds is unknown.

Germline V gives CDR1 SGHDN, CDR2 FVKESK. The CDR3 is 17 amino acids. V dropped 0 bases and J dropped 0; count of bases not matched to a gene: 5. CD4+CD25+CD127- Tregs, CD4+CD25- non-Tregs, CD4 and CD8 cells were sorted. Assay: immunoSEQ multiplex PCR; the TCRdb copy retains only in-frame clones and omits some. The repertoire includes some 66,000 clones, around 90% of them detected once, and about a tenth sits in the top ten. The material sequenced was CD8+ T cells from blood, taken before the transplant. This chain connects TRBV14 to TRBJ1-3; 7 nucleotides match TRBD1. This TCR was sampled from a human donor who received a combined kidney and bone marrow transplant. The DNA of the CDR3 is TGTGCCAGCAGCCAAGATTGGGCAGGGGGCTCTGGAAACACCATATATTTT. Its protein product is CASSQDWAGGSGNTIYF.